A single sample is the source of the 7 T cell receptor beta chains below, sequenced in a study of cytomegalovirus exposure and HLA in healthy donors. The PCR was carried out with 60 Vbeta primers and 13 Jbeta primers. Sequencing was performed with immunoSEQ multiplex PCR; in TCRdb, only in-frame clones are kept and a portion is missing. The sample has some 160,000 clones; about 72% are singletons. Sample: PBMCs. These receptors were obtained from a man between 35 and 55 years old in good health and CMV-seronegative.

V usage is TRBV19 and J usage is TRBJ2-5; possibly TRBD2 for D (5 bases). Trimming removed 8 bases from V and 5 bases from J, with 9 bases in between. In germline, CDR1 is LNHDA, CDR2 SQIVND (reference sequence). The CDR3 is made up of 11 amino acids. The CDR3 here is CASGLLETQYF. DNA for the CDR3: TGTGCCAGTGGACTTTTGGAGACCCAGTACTTC.

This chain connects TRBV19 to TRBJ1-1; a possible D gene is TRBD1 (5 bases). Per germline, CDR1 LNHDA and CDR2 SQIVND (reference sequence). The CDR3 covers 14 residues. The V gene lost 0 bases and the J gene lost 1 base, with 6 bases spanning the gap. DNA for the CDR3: TGTGCCAGTAGTATAGACAGGGAGAACACTGAAGCTTTCTTT. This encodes CASSIDRENTEAFF. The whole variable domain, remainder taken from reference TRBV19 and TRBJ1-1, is DGGITQSPKYLFRKEGQNVTLSCEQNLNHDAMYWYRQDPGQGLRLIYYSQIVNDFQKGDIAEGYSVSREKKESFPLTVTSAQKNPTAFYLCASSIDRENTEAFFGQGTRLTVV.

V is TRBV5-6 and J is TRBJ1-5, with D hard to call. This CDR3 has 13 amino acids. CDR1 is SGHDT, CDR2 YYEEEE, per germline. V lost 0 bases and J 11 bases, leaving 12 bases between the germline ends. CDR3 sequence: CASSLVGGRAQHF. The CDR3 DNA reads TGTGCCAGCAGCTTGGTGGGCGGGCGAGCCCAGCATTTT. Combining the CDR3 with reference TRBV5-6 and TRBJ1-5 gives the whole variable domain DAGVTQSPTHLIKTRGQQVTLRCSPKSGHDTVSWYQQALGQGPQFIFQYYEEEERQRGNFPDRFSGHQFPNYSSELNVNALLLGDSALYLCASSLVGGRAQHFGDGTRLSIL.

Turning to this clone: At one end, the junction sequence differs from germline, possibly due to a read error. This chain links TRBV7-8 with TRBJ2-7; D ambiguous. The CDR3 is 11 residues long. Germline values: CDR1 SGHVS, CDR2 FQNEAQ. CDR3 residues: CASSLERSLNF. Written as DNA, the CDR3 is TGTGCCAGCAGCTTAGAACGGTCCTTAAACTTC.

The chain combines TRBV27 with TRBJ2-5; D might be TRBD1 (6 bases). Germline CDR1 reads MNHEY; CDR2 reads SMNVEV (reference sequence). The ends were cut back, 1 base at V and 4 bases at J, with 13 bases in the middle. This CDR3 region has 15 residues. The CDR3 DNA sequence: TGTGCCAGCAGTTTATGGGTTGGGGGCGTAGAGACCCAGTACTTC. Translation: CASSLWVGGVETQYF.

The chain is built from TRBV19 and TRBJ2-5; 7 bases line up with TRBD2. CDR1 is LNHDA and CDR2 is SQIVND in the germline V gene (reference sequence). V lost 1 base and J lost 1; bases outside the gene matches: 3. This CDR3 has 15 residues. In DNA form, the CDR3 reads TGTGCCAGTAGTATAGGCGGGACTACCCAAGAGACCCAGTACTTC. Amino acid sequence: CASSIGGTTQETQYF.

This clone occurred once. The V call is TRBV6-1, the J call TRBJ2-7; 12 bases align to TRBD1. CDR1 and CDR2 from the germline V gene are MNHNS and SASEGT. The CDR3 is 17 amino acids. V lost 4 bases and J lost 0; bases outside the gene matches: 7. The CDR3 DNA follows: TGTGCCAGCAGTGCCAAGGGGGGACAGGGGGCCTCCTACGAGCAGTACTTC. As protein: CASSAKGGQGASYEQYF.